The 17 T cell receptor beta chains below were found in one sample sequenced in a study of T cells in Graves' hyperthyroidism and ophthalmopathy. The source material, RNA transcripts, was used to amplify TCR beta CDR3 regions. Initially, a first-round RT-PCR of the TCR CDR3 employed the HTBI primer set. TCRdb reprocessed the multiplex PCR reads via MiXCR and lists one record per CDR3 protein. The table lists 470,000 or so distinct CDR3 sequences, 20% of them singletons. The sequenced sample consisted of blood. The receptors were sampled from a man younger than 35 with Graves' hyperthyroidism.

In its sample, this clonotype was seen many times. The V gene is TRBV28, the J gene TRBJ1-2; D not resolved. The germline gives CDR1 MDHEN, CDR2 SYDVKM. The CDR3 has 15 residues. Trimming cost V 5 bases and J 2 bases, with 15 bases left between them. DNA for the CDR3: TGTGCCAGCAGTCCTCCAAAGGAGGGAAACTATGGCTACACCTTC. Translation: CASSPPKEGNYGYTF.

At least ten counts were recorded for this clonotype. This chain links TRBV12-3 or TRBV12-4 with TRBJ1-1; 8 bases are shared with TRBD1. Trimming removed 3 bases from V and 1 base from J; junction bases left unmatched: 4. This CDR3 comprises 15 residues. The CDR3 DNA reads TGTGCCAGCAGTTTCTGCGGACAGGGGAACACTGAAGCTTTCTTT. This sequence encodes CASSFCGQGNTEAFF.

This sequence joins TRBV2 and TRBJ2-7; D is perhaps TRBD2 (6 bases). V was cut by 7 bases and J by 7 bases, with 17 bases left in between. This CDR3 has 13 residues. Germline V gives CDR1 SNHLY, CDR2 FYNNEI. CDR3 loop: CASNPGTEIEQYF. As DNA, the CDR3 is TGTGCCAGCAATCCCGGGACTGAGATTGAGCAGTACTTC.

This clonotype was counted many times. V and J are TRBV28 and TRBJ1-1; D is unresolved. Germline V gene sequence: CDR1 MDHEN, CDR2 SYDVKM. With 2 bases removed from V and 7 bases from J, the gap between germline ends came to 17 bases. This CDR3 contains 15 residues. This chain's CDR3 is CASSLGLMERDEAFF. CDR3 in DNA: TGTGCCAGCAGTTTAGGGCTTATGGAACGGGATGAAGCTTTCTTT.

The CDR3 DNA follows: TGTGCCAGCAGCTCCCGAAGGGAAAACTATGGCTACACCTTC. This gives the protein CASSSRRENYGYTF. The chain is built from TRBV11-2 and TRBJ1-2; D is unresolved. V was cut by 4 bases and J by 2 bases, with 11 bases left in between. The CDR3 totals 14 residues. The V gene's germline CDR1 is SGHAT and CDR2 FQNNGV.

This clonotype was observed at least ten times. V gene TRBV6-1 combines with J gene TRBJ2-7, with D possibly TRBD1 on 7 matching bases. Germline-derived CDR1 and CDR2 are MNHNS and SASEGT. There are 14 residues in the CDR3. Between the trimmed V and J ends, which lost 4 bases and 2 bases, there was a span of 12 bases. CDR3 amino acids: CASSAQGGPYEQYF. Here the CDR3 DNA reads TGTGCCAGCAGTGCCCAGGGGGGCCCCTACGAGCAGTACTTC.

This clonotype has a count of ten or more. The V gene is TRBV20-1, the J gene TRBJ1-2; tentatively, D is TRBD1 (5 bases). Deletions cut 4 bases from V and 4 bases from J, with 13 bases between. The CDR3 is 13 residues long. Germline-derived CDR1 and CDR2 are DFQATT and SNEGSKA (reference sequence). CDR3 nucleotides: TGCAGTGCTAAAGCACTGGGGGTCTATGGCTACACCTTC. This translates into CSAKALGVYGYTF.

CDR3 protein: CASSPGQGAGGYTF. The DNA of the CDR3 is TGTGCCAGCAGTCCGGGACAGGGGGCGGGTGGCTACACCTTC. This chain uses TRBV12-3 or TRBV12-4 with TRBJ1-2; 12 bases are a match to TRBD1. The CDR3 length is 14 residues. Germline trimming cut 5 bases from V and 7 bases from J; bases unmatched to any gene: 5.

Ten or more counts support this clonotype. V and J are TRBV29-1 and TRBJ2-5, with 10 bases fitting TRBD1. The CDR3 runs 14 residues. Unmatched junction bases numbered 9, after V lost 7 bases and J lost 4 bases. The V gene's germline CDR1 is SQVTM and CDR2 ANQGSEA. The CDR3: CSDLGQGSGETQYF. The CDR3 DNA follows: TGCAGCGACTTGGGACAGGGGAGCGGAGAGACCCAGTACTTC.

This clonotype was counted between two and nine times. V is TRBV29-1 and J is TRBJ1-3; D possibly corresponds to TRBD1 (5 bases). The V and J ends lost 3 bases and 0 bases respectively, with 12 bases between them. This CDR3 has 15 residues. CDR1 and CDR2 (germline): SQVTM, ANQGSEA. CDR3 residues: CSVEGLARSGNTIYF. The DNA for the CDR3 is TGCAGCGTTGAGGGACTCGCTCGCTCTGGAAACACCATATATTTT.

On this clonotype itself: Here the CDR3 omits its conserved ending phenylalanine or tryptophan, so a read error is the likely source. The DNA is left out, because the CDR3 cannot be placed on it with certainty; the CDR3 is given as TCRdb lists it. J is TRBJ2-3 and V is TRBV12-3 or TRBV12-4. Counting both end residues, the CDR3 totals 15 amino acids. The CDR3 region is CASSLGLAGTDTQYC.

Ten or more counts support this clonotype. The chain employs TRBV14 and TRBJ2-7; 8 nucleotides agree with TRBD1. Per germline, CDR1 SGHDN and CDR2 FVKESK. The CDR3 has 15 residues. V trimming: 4 bases; J trimming: 2 bases; junction bases outside the gene matches: 7. This chain's CDR3 is CASSPGTGETYEQYF. The CDR3, as DNA: TGTGCCAGCAGCCCCGGGACAGGTGAGACCTACGAGCAGTACTTC.

This clonotype has ten or more counts. This rearrangement joins TRBV2 to TRBJ1-1; D possibly corresponds to TRBD1 (5 bases). CDR3 length: 14 amino acids. Trimming left V 4 bases short and J 5 bases short, with 14 bases between. From germline, CDR1 is SNHLY and CDR2 FYNNEI. CDR3 amino acids: CASSALGTPTEAFF. In DNA, the CDR3 is TGTGCCAGCAGTGCGTTGGGGACCCCGACTGAAGCTTTCTTT.

This clonotype was observed a handful of times. The chain recombines TRBV5-6 with TRBJ2-7, with D possibly TRBD2 on 6 matching bases. Germline values: CDR1 SGHDT, CDR2 YYEEEE. The ends were cut back, 6 bases at V and 6 bases at J, with 19 bases in the middle. The CDR3 has 14 residues. Here the CDR3 DNA reads TGTGCCAGCACCCTATTAGGGGCCGGGGGCGAGCAGTACTTC. Translating gives CASTLLGAGGEQYF.

In this sample, this clonotype turned up many times. The chain carries TRBV20-1 and TRBJ1-1, with 8 bases matching TRBD1. J lost 6 bases, V lost 0 bases, and 9 bases had no gene match. CDR1 and CDR2 (germline): DFQATT, SNEGSKA (reference sequence). This CDR3 has 15 amino acids. CDR3 residues: CSARDRTGRVPEAFF. The CDR3 region has the DNA TGCAGTGCTAGAGACCGGACAGGGAGGGTCCCTGAAGCTTTCTTT.

This clonotype was seen repeatedly, ten times or more. V usage is TRBV7-9 and J usage is TRBJ2-5; D assignment may be TRBD1 or TRBD2 (5 bases each). This CDR3 comprises 14 residues. V lost 1 base and J lost 5, with 11 bases in between. Germline CDR1 SEHNR, CDR2 FQNEAQ (reference sequence). CDR3 sequence: CASSLDEGTETQYF. CDR3 DNA sequence: TGTGCCAGCAGCTTAGACGAGGGGACGGAGACCCAGTACTTC.

This clonotype was recorded many times. This chain joins TRBV12-3 or TRBV12-4 and TRBJ1-3; possibly TRBD1 for D (6 bases). Between the trimmed V and J ends, which lost 6 bases and 0 bases, there was a span of 21 bases. The CDR3 totals 18 residues. The CDR3 nucleotides read TGTGCCAGCAGGGGCTATTCGGACAGTTCACTCTCTGGAAACACCATATATTTT. It translates to CASRGYSDSSLSGNTIYF.